One and the same sample provided the 20 T cell receptor beta chains below, sequenced in a study of CD8 T cells in ankylosing spondylitis (dated by TCRdb to the late 2010s). Library construction relied on 5' RACE. Sequenced on an Illumina HiSeq 2500. TCRdb reprocessing: public reads trimmed at Q25 with fastp, clones called with MiXCR, in-frame beta chains kept. Here each entry gathers all rows of one CDR3 protein and keeps the most common genes and DNA. The sample has more than 150,000 distinct CDR3 sequences on record, roughly 13% of them singletons. Approximately 9.9% of the sample rests with the top ten. The sample was blood, either unsorted or a sorted T cell fraction (not recorded which). The receptors here all came from a female donor with ankylosing spondylitis or in good health (not recorded which).

This clonotype appeared many times. This chain links TRBV5-6 with TRBJ2-3; 8 nucleotides line up with TRBD1. The germline gives CDR1 SGHDT, CDR2 YYEEEE. The CDR3 consists of 13 residues. V was clipped by 5 bases and J by 1 base; unmatched bases: 0. The CDR3 spells CASRGQGTDTQYF. The DNA of the CDR3 is TGTGCCAGCAGGGGACAGGGCACAGATACGCAGTATTTT. Filled out from reference TRBV5-6 and TRBJ2-3, the complete variable domain reads DAGVTQSPTHLIKTRGQQVTLRCSPKSGHDTVSWYQQALGQGPQFIFQYYEEEERQRGNFPDRFSGHQFPNYSSELNVNALLLGDSALYLCASRGQGTDTQYFGPGTRLTVL.

In this sample, this clonotype turned up many times. The gene calls are TRBV20-1 and TRBJ2-3; 8 bases map to TRBD2. The CDR3 consists of 15 residues. Trimming took 6 bases from V and 0 from J; bases not matched to a gene: 8. The germline CDR1 and CDR2 sequences are DFQATT and SNEGSKA (reference sequence). CDR3: CSAPHSGESTDTQYF. The CDR3 DNA reads as TGCAGTGCCCCTCATAGCGGGGAAAGCACAGATACGCAGTATTTT.

This clonotype was counted between two and nine times. CDR3 DNA sequence: TGCAGTGCTAGGAAAGATACGCAGTATTTT. It codes for CSARKDTQYF. V is TRBV20-1 and J is TRBJ2-3; D is uncertain. The CDR3 is 10 residues long. V was trimmed by 3 bases and J by 5 bases, leaving 3 bases between them. Germline values: CDR1 DFQATT, CDR2 SNEGSKA (reference sequence).

J is TRBJ2-7 and V is TRBV20-1, with 7 bases identical to TRBD1. The CDR3 sequence is 13 residues long. V was pared by 6 bases and J by 0 bases, with 5 bases of the junction left unmatched. Germline CDR1 reads DFQATT; CDR2 reads SNEGSKA (reference sequence). CDR3 residues: CSAVGQLSYEQYF. The DNA of the CDR3 is TGCAGTGCGGTGGGACAGCTCTCCTACGAGCAGTACTTC.

This clonotype has ten or more counts. The V and J genes are TRBV20-1 and TRBJ1-2, with 11 bases identical to TRBD1. This CDR3 is 12 amino acids long. Germline V gene lookup returns CDR1 DFQATT and CDR2 SNEGSKA (reference sequence). Losses at the gene ends were 5 bases for V and 7 bases for J; bases not matched to a gene: 3. In DNA form, the CDR3 reads TGCAGTGCTGGACAGGGGGCGGCTGGCTACACCTTC. It codes for CSAGQGAAGYTF.

This clonotype was seen a handful of times. The gene calls are TRBV20-1 and TRBJ1-1; D is ambiguous. This CDR3 is 18 amino acids long. The germline V and J ends were trimmed by 0 bases and 3 bases, with 23 bases remaining between them. Per the germline V gene, CDR1 is DFQATT and CDR2 is SNEGSKA (reference sequence). In DNA, the CDR3 is TGCAGTGCTAGAGATCAAAGCGGAGGGAGGTTGGTTGACACTGAAGCTTTCTTT. The encoded protein is CSARDQSGGRLVDTEAFF.

This clonotype was counted many times. The genes are TRBV7-2 and TRBJ1-2, with 7 bases lining up with TRBD1. V lost 0 bases to trimming and J lost 4 bases; unmatched junction nucleotides: 5. Germline values: CDR1 SGHTA, CDR2 FQGNSA. This CDR3 contains 15 residues. The CDR3 nucleotides read TGTGCCAGCAGCTTAGCGCAGGGGGTATCCTATGGCTACACCTTC. Its translation: CASSLAQGVSYGYTF. Complete variable domain (other parts from reference TRBV7-2 and TRBJ1-2): GAGVSQSPSNKVTEKGKDVELRCDPISGHTALYWYRQSLGQGLEFLIYFQGNSAPDKSGLPSDRFSAERTGGSVSTLTIQRTQQEDSAVYLCASSLAQGVSYGYTFGSGTRLTVV.

This clonotype was seen only a few times. The gene calls are TRBV6-6 and TRBJ2-1; no definite D call. Trimming pared 0 bases from V and 6 bases from J, leaving 6 bases between. This CDR3 region has 13 residues. Germline-derived CDR1 and CDR2 are MNHNY and SVGAGI (reference sequence). CDR3: CASSYSLRNEQFF. The CDR3, as DNA: TGTGCCAGCAGTTACTCGCTCCGCAATGAGCAGTTCTTC.

This clonotype was detected many times. The gene calls are TRBV29-1 and TRBJ1-2; D is perhaps TRBD1 (5 bases). The germline gives CDR1 SQVTM, CDR2 ANQGSEA. The CDR3 length is 14 residues. The V and J ends lost 3 bases and 4 bases respectively, with 15 bases between them. The CDR3 coding sequence is TGCAGCGTTGATGGTATCGGGGGTGGCTATGGCTACACCTTC. This sequence encodes CSVDGIGGGYGYTF.

In this sample, this clonotype turned up once. Given a much more abundant clone one base away, this may be a read error. This chain connects TRBV12-3 or TRBV12-4 to TRBJ2-7; weak D call: TRBD2 (5 bases). V lost 6 bases to trimming and J lost 5 bases, with 14 bases between them. The CDR3 covers 13 residues. The DNA for the CDR3 is TGTGCCAGCAGGCCCACTAGTTTCCACGAGCAGTACTTC. Translation: CASRPTSFHEQYF.

About this clonotype: An end of the junction differs from the germline gene, which may be a read error. The V and J genes are TRBV3-1 and TRBJ2-7; D ambiguous. The germline V gene encodes CDR1 LGHDT and CDR2 YNNKEL (reference sequence). This CDR3 is built from 12 residues. CDR3 nucleotides: TGTGCCAGCAGCTCTCTATCCTGCGAGCAGTACTTC. Translating gives CASSSLSCEQYF.

The chain carries TRBV30 and TRBJ1-1; D uncertain. This CDR3 has 10 residues. Germline loops: CDR1 GTSNPN, CDR2 SVGIG (reference sequence). Trimming took off 3 bases at V and 5 bases at J, with 4 bases between the two ends. The CDR3 DNA is TGTGCCTGGAGAAGAACTGAAGCTTTCTTT. It is translated as CAWRRTEAFF.

This clonotype was detected a few times. V and J are TRBV5-1 and TRBJ2-7, with D perhaps TRBD1 (5 bases). Looked up from germline, CDR1 is SGHRS and CDR2 is YFSETQ. This CDR3 comprises 16 residues. Trimming took off 0 bases at V and 5 bases at J, with 18 bases between the two ends. The CDR3 DNA is TGCGCCAGCAGCTTGGCCTCAGGGATTGGAAACGACGAGCAGTACTTC. Encoded protein: CASSLASGIGNDEQYF.

As concerns this clonotype: Germline and junction disagree at one end, which may indicate a read error. CDR3 sequence (DNA): TGCGCCAGCAGGTCACCGGGACTAGCGGTATACAATGAGCAGTTCTTC. Translation: CASRSPGLAVYNEQFF. J is TRBJ2-1 and V is TRBV5-8; 11 nucleotides match TRBD2. The germline CDR1 and CDR2 sequences are SGHTS and YDEGEE. This CDR3 is 16 amino acids long.

This clonotype came up many times. This chain joins TRBV6-2 or TRBV6-3 and TRBJ1-6, with no clear D. Germline V lookup: CDR1 MNHEY, CDR2 SVGEGT. This CDR3 is built from 13 residues. The V end lost 8 bases, the J end lost 6 bases, and 11 bases lay between the germline ends. CDR3 nucleotides: TGTGCCAGCCAGACGACTGTTAATTCACCCCTCCACTTT. It translates to CASQTTVNSPLHF.

With regard to this clonotype: A much bigger clone sits one base away, suggesting this may be a read error. The CDR3 coding sequence is TGTGCCAGCAGCTCTACGACCGAGGGTGTTAACTATGGCTACACCTTC. Translation gives CASSSTTEGVNYGYTF. This sequence joins TRBV5-5 and TRBJ1-2; D unclear. V was pared by 3 bases and J by 1 base, with 16 bases between. Germline CDR1 SGHKS, CDR2 YYEKEE (reference sequence). The CDR3 covers 16 residues.

This clonotype showed up many times. J is TRBJ2-1 and V is TRBV5-1; possibly TRBD1 for D (6 bases). Germline lookup yields CDR1 SGHRS and CDR2 YFSETQ. V lost 5 bases and J 2 bases, leaving 11 bases between the germline ends. The CDR3 contains 14 residues. CDR3 DNA: TGCGCCAGCAGTTCAGGGGACCCCTACAATGAGCAGTTCTTC. This codes for CASSSGDPYNEQFF.

This clonotype was detected many times. This chain links TRBV10-3 with TRBJ2-5; tentatively, D is TRBD1 or TRBD2 (5 bases each). V shed 3 bases and J shed 5 bases, with 10 bases lying between them. CDR3 size: 13 residues. Germline loops: CDR1 ENHRY, CDR2 SYGVKD. Here the CDR3 DNA reads TGTGCCATCAGTGACTGGGGGAAGGAGACCCAGTACTTC. This codes for CAISDWGKETQYF.

This clonotype was seen ten or more times. The rearrangement joins TRBV12-3 or TRBV12-4 to TRBJ2-2; D not resolved. Trimming shortened V by 6 bases and J by 0 bases, and 17 bases separated the two germline ends. CDR3 length: 17 residues. The CDR3 protein is CASSSGSDSANTGELFF. The CDR3 DNA reads as TGTGCCAGCAGCTCCGGGTCCGATTCCGCGAACACCGGGGAGCTGTTTTTT.

At least ten counts were recorded for this clonotype. This sequence joins TRBV6-2 or TRBV6-3 and TRBJ1-5, with a possible D match to TRBD1 (6 bases). There are 16 residues in the CDR3. Germline V gene lookup returns CDR1 MNHEY and CDR2 SVGEGT. The V end lost 0 bases, the J end lost 2 bases, and 11 bases lay between the germline ends. In DNA, the CDR3 is TGTGCCAGCAGTTACTCCGGGGGCTACGGCAATCAGCCCCAGCATTTT. Its translation is CASSYSGGYGNQPQHF.